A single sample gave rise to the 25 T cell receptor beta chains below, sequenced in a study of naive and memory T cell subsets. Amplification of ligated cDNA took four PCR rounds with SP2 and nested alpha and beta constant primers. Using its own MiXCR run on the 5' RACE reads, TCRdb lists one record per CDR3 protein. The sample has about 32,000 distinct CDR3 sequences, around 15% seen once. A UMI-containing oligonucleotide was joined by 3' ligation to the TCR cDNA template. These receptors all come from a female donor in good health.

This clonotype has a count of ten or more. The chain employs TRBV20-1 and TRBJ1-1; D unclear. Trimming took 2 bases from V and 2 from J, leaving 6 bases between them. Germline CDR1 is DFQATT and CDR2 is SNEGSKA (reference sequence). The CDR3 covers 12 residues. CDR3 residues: CSARLSNTEAFF. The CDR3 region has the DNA TGCAGTGCTAGACTGTCTAACACTGAAGCTTTCTTT.

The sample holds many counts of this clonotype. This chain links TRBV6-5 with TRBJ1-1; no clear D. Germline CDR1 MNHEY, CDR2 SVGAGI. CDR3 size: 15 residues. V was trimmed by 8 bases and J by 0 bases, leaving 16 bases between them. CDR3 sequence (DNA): TGTGCCAGCCGCTTAGGAACAGCCTTGAACACTGAAGCTTTCTTT. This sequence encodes CASRLGTALNTEAFF.

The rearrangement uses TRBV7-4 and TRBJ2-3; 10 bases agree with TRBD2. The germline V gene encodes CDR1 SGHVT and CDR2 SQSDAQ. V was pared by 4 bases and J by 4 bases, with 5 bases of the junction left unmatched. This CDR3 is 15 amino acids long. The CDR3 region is CASSSKRGGADTQYF. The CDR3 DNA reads TGTGCCAGCAGCTCCAAGCGGGGGGGCGCAGATACGCAGTATTTT.

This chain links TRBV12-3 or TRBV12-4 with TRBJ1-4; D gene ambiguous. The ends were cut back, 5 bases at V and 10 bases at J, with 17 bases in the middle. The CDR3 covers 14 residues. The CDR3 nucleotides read TGTGCCAGCAGTGAACCGGGAGGCCTAGGAAAACTGTTTTTT. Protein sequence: CASSEPGGLGKLFF.

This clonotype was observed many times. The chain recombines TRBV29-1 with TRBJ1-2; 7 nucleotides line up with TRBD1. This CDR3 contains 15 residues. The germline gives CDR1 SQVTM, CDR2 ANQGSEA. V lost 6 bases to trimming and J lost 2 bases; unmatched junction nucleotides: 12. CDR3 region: CSVVTSGGQNYGYTF. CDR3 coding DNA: TGCAGCGTAGTTACCTCAGGGGGTCAGAACTATGGCTACACCTTC.

CDR3 protein: CASRGFKTQYF. The CDR3 DNA reads TGTGCCAGTCGCGGTTTTAAGACCCAGTACTTC. The chain couples TRBV12-3 or TRBV12-4 to TRBJ2-5, with D hard to call. Trimming stripped 9 bases from V and 6 bases from J, with 11 bases between. The CDR3 length is 11 residues.

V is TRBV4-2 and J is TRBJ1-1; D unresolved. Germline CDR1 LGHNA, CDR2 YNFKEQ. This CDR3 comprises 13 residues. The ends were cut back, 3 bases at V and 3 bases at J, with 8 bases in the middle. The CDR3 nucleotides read TGTGCCAGCAGCCAGGGTCTGGACACTGAAGCTTTCTTT. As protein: CASSQGLDTEAFF.

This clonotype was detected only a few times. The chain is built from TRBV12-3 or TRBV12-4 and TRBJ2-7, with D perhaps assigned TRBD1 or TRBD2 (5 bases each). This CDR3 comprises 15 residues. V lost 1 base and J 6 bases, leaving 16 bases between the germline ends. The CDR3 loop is CASSLGWGSSFEQYF. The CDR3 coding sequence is TGTGCCAGCAGTTTAGGTTGGGGGTCCTCTTTCGAGCAGTACTTC.

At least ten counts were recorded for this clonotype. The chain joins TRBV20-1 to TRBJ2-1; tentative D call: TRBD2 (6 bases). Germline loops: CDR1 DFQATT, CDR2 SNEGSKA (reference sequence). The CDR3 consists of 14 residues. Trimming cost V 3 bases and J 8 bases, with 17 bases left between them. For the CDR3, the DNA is TGCAGTGCTAGTCCAGCGGGTTTTCAGGATGAGCAGTTCTTC. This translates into CSASPAGFQDEQFF.

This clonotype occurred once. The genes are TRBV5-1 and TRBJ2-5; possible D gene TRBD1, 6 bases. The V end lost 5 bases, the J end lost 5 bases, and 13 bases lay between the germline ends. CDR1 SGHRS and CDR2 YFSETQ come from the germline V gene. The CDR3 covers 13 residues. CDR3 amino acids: CASSRGHGETQYF. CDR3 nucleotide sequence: TGCGCCAGCAGTCGGGGACATGGGGAGACCCAGTACTTC.

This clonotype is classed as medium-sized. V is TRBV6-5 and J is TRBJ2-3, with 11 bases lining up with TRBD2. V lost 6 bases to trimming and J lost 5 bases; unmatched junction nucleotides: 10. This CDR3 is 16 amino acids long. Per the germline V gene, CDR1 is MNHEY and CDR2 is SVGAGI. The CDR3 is CASSPVSGGGRDTQYF. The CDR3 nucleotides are TGTGCCAGCAGCCCTGTTAGCGGGGGGGGACGAGATACGCAGTATTTT.

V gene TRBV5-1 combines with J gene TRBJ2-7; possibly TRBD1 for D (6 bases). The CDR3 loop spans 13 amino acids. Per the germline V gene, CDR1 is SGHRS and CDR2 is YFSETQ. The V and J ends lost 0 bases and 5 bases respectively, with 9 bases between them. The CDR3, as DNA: TGCGCCAGCAGCTTGGTTGGGGGCGACGAGCAGTACTTC. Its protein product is CASSLVGGDEQYF.

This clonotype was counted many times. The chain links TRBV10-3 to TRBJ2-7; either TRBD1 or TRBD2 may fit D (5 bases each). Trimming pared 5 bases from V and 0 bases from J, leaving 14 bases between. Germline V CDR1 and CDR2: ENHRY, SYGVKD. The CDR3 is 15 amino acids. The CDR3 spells CAISSGARTSYEQYF. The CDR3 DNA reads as TGTGCCATCAGTTCCGGGGCCAGGACCTCCTACGAGCAGTACTTC.

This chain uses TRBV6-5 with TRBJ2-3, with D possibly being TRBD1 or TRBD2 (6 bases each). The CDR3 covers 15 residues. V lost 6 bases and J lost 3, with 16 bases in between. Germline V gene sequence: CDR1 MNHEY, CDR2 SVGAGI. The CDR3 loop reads CASRPQGGGTDTQYF. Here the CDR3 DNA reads TGTGCCAGCAGACCACAGGGCGGAGGGACAGATACGCAGTATTTT.

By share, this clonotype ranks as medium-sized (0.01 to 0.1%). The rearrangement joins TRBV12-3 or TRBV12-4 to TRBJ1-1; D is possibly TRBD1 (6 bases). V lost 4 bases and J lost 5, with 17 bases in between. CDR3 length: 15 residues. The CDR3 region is CASSYPGARRTEAFF. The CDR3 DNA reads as TGTGCCAGCAGTTACCCAGGGGCACGGAGGACTGAAGCTTTCTTT.

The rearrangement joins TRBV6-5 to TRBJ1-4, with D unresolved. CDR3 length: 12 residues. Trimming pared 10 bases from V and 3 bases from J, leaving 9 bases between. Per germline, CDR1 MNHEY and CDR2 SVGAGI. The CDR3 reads CATRSANEKLFF. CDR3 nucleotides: TGTGCCACAAGGAGTGCTAATGAAAAACTGTTTTTT.

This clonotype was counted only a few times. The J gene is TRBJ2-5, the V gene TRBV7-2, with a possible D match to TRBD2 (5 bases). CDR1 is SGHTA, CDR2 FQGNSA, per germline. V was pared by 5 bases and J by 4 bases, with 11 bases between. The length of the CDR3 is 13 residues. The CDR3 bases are TGTGCCAGCAGCCACCGGGGTCCAGAGACCCAGTACTTC. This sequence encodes CASSHRGPETQYF.

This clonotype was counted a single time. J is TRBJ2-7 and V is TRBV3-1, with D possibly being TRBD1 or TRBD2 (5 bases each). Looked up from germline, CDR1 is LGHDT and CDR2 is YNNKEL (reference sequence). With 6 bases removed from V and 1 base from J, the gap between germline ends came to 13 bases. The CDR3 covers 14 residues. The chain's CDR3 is CASSHKGSSYEQYF. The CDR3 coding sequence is TGTGCCAGCAGTCACAAGGGGAGTTCCTACGAGCAGTACTTC.

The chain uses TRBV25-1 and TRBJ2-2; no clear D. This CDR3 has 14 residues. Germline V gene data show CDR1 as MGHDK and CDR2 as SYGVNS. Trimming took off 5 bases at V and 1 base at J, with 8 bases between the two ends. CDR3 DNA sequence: TGTGCCAGCAGTCCCCGTCGGAACACCGGGGAGCTGTTTTTT. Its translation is CASSPRRNTGELFF.

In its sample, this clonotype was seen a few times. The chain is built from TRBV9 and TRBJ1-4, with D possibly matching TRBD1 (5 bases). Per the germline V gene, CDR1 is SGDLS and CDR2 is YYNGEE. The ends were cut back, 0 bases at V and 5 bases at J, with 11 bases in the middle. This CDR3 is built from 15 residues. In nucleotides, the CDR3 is TGTGCCAGCAGCGTAGGGGGGTACGCCAATGAAAAACTGTTTTTT. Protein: CASSVGGYANEKLFF. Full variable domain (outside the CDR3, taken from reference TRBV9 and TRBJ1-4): DSGVTQTPKHLITATGQRVTLRCSPRSGDLSVYWYQQSLDQGLQFLIQYYNGEERAKGNILERFSAQQFPDLHSELNLSSLELGDSALYFCASSVGGYANEKLFFGSGTQLSVL.

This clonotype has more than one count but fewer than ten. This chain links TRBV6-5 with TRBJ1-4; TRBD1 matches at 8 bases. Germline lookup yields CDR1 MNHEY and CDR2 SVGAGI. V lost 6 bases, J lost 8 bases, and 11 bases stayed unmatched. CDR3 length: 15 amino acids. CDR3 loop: CASRPEGQAIEKLFF. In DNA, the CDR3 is TGTGCCAGCAGGCCGGAGGGACAGGCCATCGAAAAACTGTTTTTT.

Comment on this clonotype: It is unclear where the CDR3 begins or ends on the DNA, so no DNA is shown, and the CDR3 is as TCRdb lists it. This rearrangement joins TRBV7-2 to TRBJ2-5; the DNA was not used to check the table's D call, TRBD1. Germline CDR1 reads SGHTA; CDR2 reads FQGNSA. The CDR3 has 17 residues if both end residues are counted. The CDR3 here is CASSFLWDVWYQETQYF.

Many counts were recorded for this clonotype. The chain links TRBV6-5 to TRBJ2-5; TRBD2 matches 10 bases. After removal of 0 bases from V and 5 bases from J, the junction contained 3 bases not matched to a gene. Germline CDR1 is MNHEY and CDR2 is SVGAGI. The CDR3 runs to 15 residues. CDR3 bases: TGTGCCAGCAGTTACTCGATGGGACTAGCGGAGACCCAGTACTTC. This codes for CASSYSMGLAETQYF.

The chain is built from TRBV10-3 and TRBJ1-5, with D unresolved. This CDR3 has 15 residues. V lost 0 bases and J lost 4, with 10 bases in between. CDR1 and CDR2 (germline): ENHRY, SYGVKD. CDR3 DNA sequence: TGTGCCATCAGTGAGTCGGGAGGCACAAATCAGCCCCAGCATTTT. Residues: CAISESGGTNQPQHF.

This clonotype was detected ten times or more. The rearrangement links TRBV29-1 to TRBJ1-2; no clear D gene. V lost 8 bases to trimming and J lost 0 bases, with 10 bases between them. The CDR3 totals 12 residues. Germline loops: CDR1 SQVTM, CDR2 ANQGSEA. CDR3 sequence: CSFSVANYGYTF. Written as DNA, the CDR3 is TGCAGCTTTTCAGTGGCTAACTATGGCTACACCTTC.